These 22 T cell receptor beta chains came from one sample sequenced in a study of blood T cells in healthy people across ages. Through a sample-barcoded 5' primer and a J-beta primer mix, a second PCR was run for 7 to 11 cycles. TCRdb re-derived calls from the 5' RACE reads in MiXCR, one entry per CDR3 protein. Altogether about 630,000 distinct CDR3 sequences are present, 20% to 25% being singletons, with the ten largest covering 3.5% to 4%. Sequencing was carried out using blood. These receptors all come from a man aged 70 or older in good health.

The chain employs TRBV6-6 and TRBJ2-5; unclear D gene. The V and J ends lost 4 bases and 0 bases respectively, with 9 bases between them. The germline V gene has CDR1 MNHNY and CDR2 SVGAGI (reference sequence). This CDR3 is 14 amino acids long. CDR3 amino acids: CASSLTQNQETQYF. CDR3 DNA: TGTGCCAGCAGTTTAACACAAAACCAAGAGACCCAGTACTTC.

This clonotype came up a few times. The V and J genes are TRBV5-1 and TRBJ2-2; D unclear. Germline values: CDR1 SGHRS, CDR2 YFSETQ. V was trimmed by 0 bases and J by 4 bases, leaving 7 bases between them. The CDR3 runs to 14 residues. The CDR3 spells CASSLAIVTGELFF. The CDR3 DNA is TGCGCCAGCAGCTTGGCCATTGTCACCGGGGAGCTGTTTTTT.

This chain uses TRBV12-3 or TRBV12-4 with TRBJ2-2, with D unresolved. CDR3 length: 15 residues. The V end was cut by 1 base, the J end by 6 bases, with 12 bases between. CDR3 sequence: CASSLEGSFAGELFF. The CDR3 DNA follows: TGTGCCAGCAGTTTAGAGGGTAGCTTCGCCGGGGAGCTGTTTTTT.

This clonotype showed up just a few times. The J gene is TRBJ2-7, the V gene TRBV15, with 7 bases aligning to TRBD1. The CDR3 has 16 residues. In germline, CDR1 is LNHNV, CDR2 YYDKDF (reference sequence). The V gene end was trimmed by 2 bases and the J gene end by 1 base; junction bases not matched to a gene: 8. The CDR3 DNA follows: TGTGCCACCAGCAGAAGCCGGACAGGTCTATCCTACGAGCAGTACTTC. Translated: CATSRSRTGLSYEQYF.

The rearrangement joins TRBV30 to TRBJ2-1; no clear D. Deletions cut 1 base from V and 2 bases from J, with 6 bases between. This CDR3 contains 13 residues. Germline lookup yields CDR1 GTSNPN and CDR2 SVGIG (reference sequence). The CDR3 loop reads CAWSAVAYNEQFF. CDR3 sequence (DNA): TGTGCCTGGAGTGCCGTAGCCTACAATGAGCAGTTCTTC.

This clonotype has just a few counts. The chain couples TRBV12-3 or TRBV12-4 to TRBJ2-3, with D perhaps TRBD2 (6 bases). V gave up 5 bases and J gave up 6 bases, with 15 bases separating them. The CDR3 sequence is 14 residues long. Here the CDR3 DNA reads TGTGCCAGCAGTCTGACCCGGGAGTCGGATACGCAGTATTTT. Its translation: CASSLTRESDTQYF.

The chain combines TRBV6-5 with TRBJ2-7, with D possibly being TRBD2 (6 bases). Trimming shortened V by 2 bases and J by 3 bases, and 20 bases separated the two germline ends. From germline, CDR1 is MNHEY and CDR2 SVGAGI. The CDR3 has 17 amino acids. The CDR3 protein is CASSYGVTGSRIYEQYF. The CDR3 nucleotides read TGTGCCAGCAGTTACGGGGTTACCGGGAGTAGGATCTACGAGCAGTACTTC.

Only a few counts were recorded for this clonotype. This chain links TRBV5-1 with TRBJ2-5; no clear D. With the DNA end fitting TRBJ2-7 better, the J assignment may be wrong. Germline CDR1 and CDR2: SGHRS and YFSETQ. CDR3 length equals 14 residues. The CDR3: CASSLAYGFHEQYF. The CDR3 DNA sequence: TGCGCCAGCAGCTTGGCATATGGATTCCACGAGCAGTACTTC.

In its sample, this clonotype was seen a few times. One end of the junction fails to match germline, which may point to a read error. The chain uses TRBV11-2 and TRBJ1-1, with 7 bases matching TRBD1. CDR3 size: 18 residues. The V gene's germline CDR1 is SGHAT and CDR2 FQNNGV. DNA of the CDR3: TGTGCCAGCAGCTTAGTTTTTGGGGGACAGCGATTGAACACCGAAGCTTTCTTT. Translated: CASSLVFGGQRLNTEAFF.

A single count supports this clonotype. The CDR3 spells CASRKRTNTEAFF. The CDR3 DNA is TGTGCCAGCAGAAAACGGACGAACACTGAAGCTTTCTTT. The chain links TRBV21-1 to TRBJ1-1. TRBV21-1 is assigned pseudogene status. The CDR3 runs to 13 residues.

This clonotype was seen a few times. The chain combines TRBV20-1 with TRBJ2-1; 7 bases match TRBD1. The J call may not be correct, given that the DNA end is closer to TRBJ2-5. Germline V gene lookup returns CDR1 DFQATT and CDR2 SNEGSKA (reference sequence). The length of the CDR3 is 12 residues. CDR3: CSARDRRQTQYF. CDR3 DNA: TGCAGTGCACGGGACAGAAGGCAGACCCAGTACTTC.

The chain couples TRBV6-6 to TRBJ1-1; D is perhaps TRBD1 (5 bases). Germline lookup yields CDR1 MNHNY and CDR2 SVGAGI (reference sequence). The CDR3 is made up of 16 amino acids. V was cut by 5 bases and J by 3 bases, with 19 bases left in between. The chain's CDR3 is CASSLLVRGRDTEAFF. The CDR3, as DNA: TGTGCCAGCAGTCTCTTGGTCCGGGGCCGGGACACTGAAGCTTTCTTT.

The chain links TRBV20-1 to TRBJ1-2, with D maybe TRBD1 (5 bases). Trimming left V 3 bases short and J 5 bases short, with 7 bases between. The germline V gene encodes CDR1 DFQATT and CDR2 SNEGSKA (reference sequence). This CDR3 is built from 11 residues. CDR3: CSASGGYGYTF. For the CDR3, the DNA is TGCAGTGCTAGTGGGGGTTATGGCTACACCTTC.

The chain recombines TRBV5-1 with TRBJ2-1; maybe TRBD2 (6 bases). Trimming took 2 bases from V and 7 from J, leaving 10 bases between them. The germline V gene encodes CDR1 SGHRS and CDR2 YFSETQ. The CDR3 is 13 residues long. CDR3 loop: CASSFGAGNEQFF. CDR3 DNA: TGCGCCAGCAGCTTTGGGGCGGGGAATGAGCAGTTCTTC.

This clonotype occurred many times. The chain combines TRBV14 with TRBJ2-1; D remains ambiguous. The CDR3 extends over 13 amino acids. Deletions cut 4 bases from V and 8 bases from J, with 12 bases between. The germline V gene has CDR1 SGHDN and CDR2 FVKESK. CDR3 DNA: TGTGCCAGCAGCCTCCGACCCCCTGATGAGCAGTTCTTC. This encodes CASSLRPPDEQFF.

The chain joins TRBV9 to TRBJ2-3, with D perhaps TRBD1 (5 bases). The V gene's germline CDR1 is SGDLS and CDR2 YYNGEE. The CDR3 contains 14 residues. The V and J ends lost 0 bases and 4 bases respectively, with 9 bases between them. In DNA, the CDR3 is TGTGCCAGCAGCGTAGCAGGGTTAGCAGATACGCAGTATTTT. Translating gives CASSVAGLADTQYF.

The chain links TRBV5-6 to TRBJ2-2; perhaps TRBD1 as D (7 bases). Germline CDR1 reads SGHDT; CDR2 reads YYEEEE. The CDR3 spans 15 residues. V lost 1 base and J 4 bases, leaving 11 bases between the germline ends. CDR3 loop: CASSLWQGGTGELFF. The CDR3 DNA reads TGTGCCAGCAGCTTGTGGCAGGGGGGCACCGGGGAGCTGTTTTTT.

This clonotype was counted at least ten times. The chain combines TRBV5-1 with TRBJ2-3; 7 positions match TRBD1. CDR1 and CDR2 from the germline V gene are SGHRS and YFSETQ. The CDR3 has 14 amino acids. V dropped 4 bases and J dropped 1; count of bases not matched to a gene: 3. For the CDR3, the DNA is TGCGCCAGCAGCCGTGGACAGGGCACAGATACGCAGTATTTT. Translated: CASSRGQGTDTQYF.

V usage is TRBV6-5 and J usage is TRBJ2-7; D uncertain. V was pared by 5 bases and J by 0 bases, with 14 bases between. Germline values: CDR1 MNHEY, CDR2 SVGAGI. The CDR3 has 15 amino acids. The CDR3 here is CASSPDPTTSYEQYF. Written as DNA, the CDR3 is TGTGCCAGCAGTCCGGACCCTACTACCTCCTACGAGCAGTACTTC.

This clonotype has only a few counts. The chain couples TRBV6-6 to TRBJ2-7; D is uncertain. The CDR3 spans 14 residues. V lost 0 bases and J lost 0, with 6 bases in between. Germline CDR1 and CDR2: MNHNY and SVGAGI (reference sequence). CDR3 amino acids: CASSYSYNSYEQYF. CDR3 bases: TGTGCCAGCAGTTACTCTTACAACTCCTACGAGCAGTACTTC.

This clonotype was counted a few times. DNA for the CDR3: TGTGCCAGCAGCTACGATGGACGGAACCAAGAGACCCAGTACTTC. Protein product: CASSYDGRNQETQYF. The chain joins TRBV11-2 to TRBJ2-5; D ambiguous. V was trimmed by 4 bases and J by 0 bases, leaving 12 bases between them. CDR1 and CDR2 (germline): SGHAT, FQNNGV. This CDR3 is 15 amino acids long.

The V and J genes are TRBV6-2 or TRBV6-3 and TRBJ2-1; 10 positions agree with TRBD2. Unmatched junction bases numbered 6, after V lost 2 bases and J lost 5 bases. Germline V gives CDR1 MNHEY, CDR2 SVGEGT. There are 16 residues in the CDR3. The CDR3: CASSYRLAGANNEQFF. DNA of the CDR3: TGTGCCAGCAGTTACCGGCTAGCGGGGGCGAACAATGAGCAGTTCTTC.